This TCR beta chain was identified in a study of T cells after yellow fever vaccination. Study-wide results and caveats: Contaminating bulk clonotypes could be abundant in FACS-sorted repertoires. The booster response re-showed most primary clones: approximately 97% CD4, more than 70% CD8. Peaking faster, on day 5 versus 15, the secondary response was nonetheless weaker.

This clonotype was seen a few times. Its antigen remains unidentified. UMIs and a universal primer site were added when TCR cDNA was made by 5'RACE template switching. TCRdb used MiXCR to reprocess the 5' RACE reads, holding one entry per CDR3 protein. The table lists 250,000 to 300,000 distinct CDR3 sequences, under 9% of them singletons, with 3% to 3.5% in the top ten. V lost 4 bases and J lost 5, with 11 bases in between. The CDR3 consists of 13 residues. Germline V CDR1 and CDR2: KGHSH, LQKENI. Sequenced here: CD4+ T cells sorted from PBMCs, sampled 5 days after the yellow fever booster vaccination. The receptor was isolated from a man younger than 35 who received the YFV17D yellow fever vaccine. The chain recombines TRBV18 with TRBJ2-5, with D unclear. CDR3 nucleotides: TGTGCCAGCTCACGACTGGTTTCGGAGACCCAGTACTTC. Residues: CASSRLVSETQYF.